This entry concerns a single TCR beta chain. The entry originates in a study of Tregs in tolerant kidney transplant recipients. TCRdb keeps only in-frame clones here, not all; method: immunoSEQ multiplex PCR. The sample lists over 50,000 clones, 80% to 90% occurring once. J lost 2 bases, V lost 3 bases, and 3 bases had no gene match. The CDR3 runs 15 residues. The germline V gene has CDR1 WSHSY and CDR2 SAAADI. The sequenced sample was Tregs from blood, obtained before the transplant. The chain combines TRBV10-2 with TRBJ2-1; 8 positions match TRBD2. The TCR originated in a human donor who received a combined kidney and bone marrow transplant. CDR3 residues: CASSDSGNTYNEQFF. CDR3 DNA: TGCGCCAGCAGTGATAGCGGGAATACCTACAATGAGCAGTTCTTC.